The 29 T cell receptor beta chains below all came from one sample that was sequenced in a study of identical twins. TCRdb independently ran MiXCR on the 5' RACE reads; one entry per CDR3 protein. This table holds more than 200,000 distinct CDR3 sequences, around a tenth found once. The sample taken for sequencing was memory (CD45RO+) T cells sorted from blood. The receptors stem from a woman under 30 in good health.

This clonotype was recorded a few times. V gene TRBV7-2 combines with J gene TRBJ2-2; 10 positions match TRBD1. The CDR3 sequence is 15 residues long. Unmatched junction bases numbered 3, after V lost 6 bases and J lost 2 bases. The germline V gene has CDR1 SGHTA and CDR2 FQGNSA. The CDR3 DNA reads TGTGCCAGCAGGGGACAGGGGATTAACACCGGGGAGCTGTTTTTT. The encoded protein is CASRGQGINTGELFF.

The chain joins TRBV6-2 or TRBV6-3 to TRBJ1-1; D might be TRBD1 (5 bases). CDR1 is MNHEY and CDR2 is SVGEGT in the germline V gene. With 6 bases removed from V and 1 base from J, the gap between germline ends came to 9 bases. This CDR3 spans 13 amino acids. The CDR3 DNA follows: TGTGCCAGCAGAAAAACAGGGAACACTGAAGCTTTCTTT. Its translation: CASRKTGNTEAFF.

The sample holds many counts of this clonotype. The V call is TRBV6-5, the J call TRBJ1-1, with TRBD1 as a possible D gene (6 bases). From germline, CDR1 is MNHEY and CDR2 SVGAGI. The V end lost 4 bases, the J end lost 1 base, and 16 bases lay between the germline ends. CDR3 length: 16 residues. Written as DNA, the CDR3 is TGTGCCAGCAGTTGGCGTACTCAGGGGTCGAACACTGAAGCTTTCTTT. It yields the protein CASSWRTQGSNTEAFF.

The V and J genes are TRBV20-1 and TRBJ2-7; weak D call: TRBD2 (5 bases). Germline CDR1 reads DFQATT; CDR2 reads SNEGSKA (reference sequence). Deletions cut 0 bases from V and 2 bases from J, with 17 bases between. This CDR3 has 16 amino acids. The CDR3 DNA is TGCAGTGCTAGAGATCGGCACGGGGTCGGGACCTACGAGCAGTACTTC. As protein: CSARDRHGVGTYEQYF.

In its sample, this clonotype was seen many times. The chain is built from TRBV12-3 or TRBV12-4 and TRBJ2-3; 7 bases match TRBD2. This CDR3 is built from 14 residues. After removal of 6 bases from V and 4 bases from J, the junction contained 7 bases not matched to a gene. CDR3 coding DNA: TGTGCCAGCAGCCGGACTAGAGCGGCAGATACGCAGTATTTT. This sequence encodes CASSRTRAADTQYF.

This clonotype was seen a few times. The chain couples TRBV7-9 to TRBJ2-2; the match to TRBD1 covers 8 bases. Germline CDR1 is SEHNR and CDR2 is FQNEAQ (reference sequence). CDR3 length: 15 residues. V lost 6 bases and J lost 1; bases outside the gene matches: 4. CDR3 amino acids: CASRAGTGNTGELFF. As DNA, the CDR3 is TGTGCCAGCAGGGCCGGGACAGGGAACACCGGGGAGCTGTTTTTT. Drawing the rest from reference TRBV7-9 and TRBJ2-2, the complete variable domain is DTGVSQNPRHKITKRGQNVTFRCDPISEHNRLYWYRQTLGQGPEFLTYFQNEAQLEKSRLLSDRFSAERPKGSFSTLEIQRTEQGDSAMYLCASRAGTGNTGELFFGEGSRLTVL.

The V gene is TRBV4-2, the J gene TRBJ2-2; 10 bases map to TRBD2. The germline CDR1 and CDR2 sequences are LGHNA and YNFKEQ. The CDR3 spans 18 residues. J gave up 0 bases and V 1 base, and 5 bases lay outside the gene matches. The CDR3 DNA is TGTGCCAGCAGCCAAGTAGCTAGCGGGGGCGCGAACACCGGGGAGCTGTTTTTT. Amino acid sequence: CASSQVASGGANTGELFF.

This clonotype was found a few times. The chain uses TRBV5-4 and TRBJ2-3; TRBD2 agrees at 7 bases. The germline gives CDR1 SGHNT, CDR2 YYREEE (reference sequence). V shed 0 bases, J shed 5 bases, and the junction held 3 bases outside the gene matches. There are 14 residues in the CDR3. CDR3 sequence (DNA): TGTGCCAGCAGCTTGGAGCGGGGCGAAGATACGCAGTATTTT. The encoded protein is CASSLERGEDTQYF. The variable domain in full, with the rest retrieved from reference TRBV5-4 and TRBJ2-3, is ETGVTQSPTHLIKTRGQQVTLRCSSQSGHNTVSWYQQALGQGPQFIFQYYREEENGRGNFPPRFSGLQFPNYSSELNVNALELDDSALYLCASSLERGEDTQYFGPGTRLTVL.

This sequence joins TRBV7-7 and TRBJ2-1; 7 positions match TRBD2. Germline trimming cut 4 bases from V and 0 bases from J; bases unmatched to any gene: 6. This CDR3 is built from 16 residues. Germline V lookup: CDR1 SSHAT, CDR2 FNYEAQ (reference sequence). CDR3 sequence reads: CASSSLAVSSYNEQFF. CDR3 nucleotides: TGTGCCAGCAGCTCCCTAGCGGTTAGCTCCTACAATGAGCAGTTCTTC. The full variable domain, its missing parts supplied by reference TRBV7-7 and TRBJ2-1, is GAGVSQSPRYKVTKRGQDVTLRCDPISSHATLYWYQQALGQGPEFLTYFNYEAQPDKSGLPSDRFSAERPEGSISTLTIQRTEQRDSAMYRCASSSLAVSSYNEQFFGPGTRLTVL.

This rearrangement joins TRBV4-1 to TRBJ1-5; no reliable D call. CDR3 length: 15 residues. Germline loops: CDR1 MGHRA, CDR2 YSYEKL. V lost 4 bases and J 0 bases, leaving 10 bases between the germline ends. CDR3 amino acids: CASSLQENSNQPQHF. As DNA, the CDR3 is TGCGCCAGCAGCCTCCAGGAAAATAGCAATCAGCCCCAGCATTTT.

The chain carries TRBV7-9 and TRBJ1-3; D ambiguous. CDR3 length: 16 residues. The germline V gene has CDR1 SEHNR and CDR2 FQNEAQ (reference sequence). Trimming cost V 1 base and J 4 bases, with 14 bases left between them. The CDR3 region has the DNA TGTGCCAGCAGCTTAGATCAGGTTCTGACCGGAAACACCATATATTTT. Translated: CASSLDQVLTGNTIYF. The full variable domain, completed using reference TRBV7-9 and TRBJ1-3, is DTGVSQNPRHKITKRGQNVTFRCDPISEHNRLYWYRQTLGQGPEFLTYFQNEAQLEKSRLLSDRFSAERPKGSFSTLEIQRTEQGDSAMYLCASSLDQVLTGNTIYFGEGSWLTVV.

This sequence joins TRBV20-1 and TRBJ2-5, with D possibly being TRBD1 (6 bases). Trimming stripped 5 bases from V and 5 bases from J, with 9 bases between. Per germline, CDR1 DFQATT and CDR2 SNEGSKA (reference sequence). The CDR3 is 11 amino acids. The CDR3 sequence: CSADTGETQYF. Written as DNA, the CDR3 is TGCAGTGCTGACACAGGGGAGACCCAGTACTTC.

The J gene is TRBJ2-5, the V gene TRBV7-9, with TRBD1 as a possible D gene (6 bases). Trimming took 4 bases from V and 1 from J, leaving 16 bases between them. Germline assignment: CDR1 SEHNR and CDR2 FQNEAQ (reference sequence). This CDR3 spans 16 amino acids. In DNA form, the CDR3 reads TGTGCCAGCAGCTCAGGGGTATCGAACTTCCAAGAGACCCAGTACTTC. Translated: CASSSGVSNFQETQYF.

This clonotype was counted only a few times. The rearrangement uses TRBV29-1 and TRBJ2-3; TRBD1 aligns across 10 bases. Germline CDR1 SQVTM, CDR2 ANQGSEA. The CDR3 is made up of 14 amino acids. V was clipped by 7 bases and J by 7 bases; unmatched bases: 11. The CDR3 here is CSASGQGGSNTQYF. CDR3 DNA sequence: TGCAGCGCAAGCGGACAGGGGGGATCAAATACGCAGTATTTT.

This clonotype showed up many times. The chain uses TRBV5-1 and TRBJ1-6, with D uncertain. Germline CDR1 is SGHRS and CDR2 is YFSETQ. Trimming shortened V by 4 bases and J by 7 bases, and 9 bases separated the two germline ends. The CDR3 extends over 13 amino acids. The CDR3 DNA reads TGCGCCAGCAGCCCGAGGGTGAATTCACCCCTCCACTTT. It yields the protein CASSPRVNSPLHF.

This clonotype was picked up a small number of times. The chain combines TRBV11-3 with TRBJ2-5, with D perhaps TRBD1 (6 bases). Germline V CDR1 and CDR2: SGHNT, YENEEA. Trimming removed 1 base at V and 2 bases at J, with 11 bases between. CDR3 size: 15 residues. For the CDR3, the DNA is TGTGCCAGCAGCTTAGTGCTGAGGGGGCAAGAGACCCAGTACTTC. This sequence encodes CASSLVLRGQETQYF.

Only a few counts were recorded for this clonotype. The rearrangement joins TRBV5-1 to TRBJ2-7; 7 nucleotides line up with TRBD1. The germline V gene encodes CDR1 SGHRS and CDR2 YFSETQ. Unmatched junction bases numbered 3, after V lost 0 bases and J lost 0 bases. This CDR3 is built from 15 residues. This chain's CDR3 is CASSLAGTASYEQYF. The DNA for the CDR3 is TGCGCCAGCAGCTTGGCCGGGACAGCCTCCTACGAGCAGTACTTC.

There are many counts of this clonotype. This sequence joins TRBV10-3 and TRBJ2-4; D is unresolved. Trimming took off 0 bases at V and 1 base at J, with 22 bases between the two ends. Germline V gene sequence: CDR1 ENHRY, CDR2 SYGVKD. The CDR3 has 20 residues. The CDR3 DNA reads TGTGCCATCAGTGAGTCGAACTCCCGGAGAACTATTTCTGCCAAAAACATTCAGTACTTC. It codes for CAISESNSRRTISAKNIQYF.

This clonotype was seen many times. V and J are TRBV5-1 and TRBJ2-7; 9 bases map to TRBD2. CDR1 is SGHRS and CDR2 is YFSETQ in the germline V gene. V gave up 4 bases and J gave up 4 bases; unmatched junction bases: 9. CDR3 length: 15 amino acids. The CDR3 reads CASSQTSGSGYEQYF. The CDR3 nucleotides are TGCGCCAGCAGCCAGACTAGCGGATCGGGGTACGAGCAGTACTTC. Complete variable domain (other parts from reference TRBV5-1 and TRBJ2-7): KAGVTQTPRYLIKTRGQQVTLSCSPISGHRSVSWYQQTPGQGLQFLFEYFSETQRNKGNFPGRFSGRQFSNSRSEMNVSTLELGDSALYLCASSQTSGSGYEQYFGPGTRLTVT.

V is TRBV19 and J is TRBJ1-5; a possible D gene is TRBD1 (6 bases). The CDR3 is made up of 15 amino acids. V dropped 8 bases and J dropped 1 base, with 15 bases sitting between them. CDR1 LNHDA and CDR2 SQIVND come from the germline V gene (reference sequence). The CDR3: CASSATGMSNQPQHF. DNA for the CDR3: TGTGCCAGTTCTGCGACAGGTATGAGCAATCAGCCCCAGCATTTT.

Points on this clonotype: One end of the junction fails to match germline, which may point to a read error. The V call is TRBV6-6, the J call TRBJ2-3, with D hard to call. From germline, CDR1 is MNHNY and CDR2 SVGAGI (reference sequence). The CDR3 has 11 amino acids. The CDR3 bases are TGTGCCAGCAGTCACTCAGATACGCAGTATTTT. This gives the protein CASSHSDTQYF.

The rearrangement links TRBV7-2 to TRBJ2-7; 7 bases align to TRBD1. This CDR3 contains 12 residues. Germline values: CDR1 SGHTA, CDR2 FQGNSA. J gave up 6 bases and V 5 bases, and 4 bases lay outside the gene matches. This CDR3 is CASSPAGGEQYF. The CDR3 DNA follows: TGTGCCAGCAGCCCGGCAGGGGGCGAGCAGTACTTC.

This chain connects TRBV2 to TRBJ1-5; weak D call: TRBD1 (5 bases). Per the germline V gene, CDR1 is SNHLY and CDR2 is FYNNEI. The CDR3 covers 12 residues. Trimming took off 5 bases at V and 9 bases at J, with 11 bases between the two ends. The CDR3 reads CASSSYGGPQHF. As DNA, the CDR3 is TGTGCCAGCAGTTCTTACGGGGGGCCCCAGCATTTT.

CDR3 sequence (DNA): TGTGCCAGCAGCTTAGGCGGTCTAAACGCGGATACGCAGTATTTT. It codes for CASSLGGLNADTQYF. V usage is TRBV7-2 and J usage is TRBJ2-3; D gene unclear. CDR1 and CDR2 (germline): SGHTA, FQGNSA. This CDR3 contains 15 residues. V was trimmed by 1 base and J by 6 bases, leaving 14 bases between them.

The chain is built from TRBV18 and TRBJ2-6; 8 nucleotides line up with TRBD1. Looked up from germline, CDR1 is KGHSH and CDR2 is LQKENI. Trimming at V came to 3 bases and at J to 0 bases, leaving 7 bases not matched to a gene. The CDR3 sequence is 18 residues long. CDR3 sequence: CASSPLGQGSSGANVLTF. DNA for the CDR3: TGTGCCAGCTCACCCCTCGGACAGGGATCCTCTGGGGCCAACGTCCTGACTTTC.

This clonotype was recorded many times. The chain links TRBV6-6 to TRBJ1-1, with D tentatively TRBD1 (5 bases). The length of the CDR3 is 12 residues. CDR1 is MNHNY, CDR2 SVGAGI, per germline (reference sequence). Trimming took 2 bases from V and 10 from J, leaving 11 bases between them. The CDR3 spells CASSYPRGGAFF. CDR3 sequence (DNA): TGTGCCAGCAGTTACCCCCGGGGGGGAGCTTTCTTT.

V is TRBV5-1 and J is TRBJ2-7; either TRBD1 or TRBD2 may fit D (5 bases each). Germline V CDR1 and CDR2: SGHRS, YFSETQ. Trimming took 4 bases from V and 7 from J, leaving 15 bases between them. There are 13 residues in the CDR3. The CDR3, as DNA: TGCGCCAGCAGCGGTCAAGCTGGGGGAGAGCAGTACTTC. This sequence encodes CASSGQAGGEQYF.

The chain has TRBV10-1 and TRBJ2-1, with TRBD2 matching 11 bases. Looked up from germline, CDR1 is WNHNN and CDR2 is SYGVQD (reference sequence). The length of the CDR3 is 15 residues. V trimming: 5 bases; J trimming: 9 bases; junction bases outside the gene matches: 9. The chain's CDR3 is CASSQGPSGRIEQFF. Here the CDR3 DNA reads TGCGCCAGCAGTCAGGGCCCTAGCGGGAGGATTGAGCAGTTCTTC.

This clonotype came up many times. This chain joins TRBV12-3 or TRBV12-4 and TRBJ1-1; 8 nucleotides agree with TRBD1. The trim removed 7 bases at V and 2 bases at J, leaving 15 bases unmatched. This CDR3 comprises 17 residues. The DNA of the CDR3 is TGTGCCAGCAAGCCTAGACAGGGGCGATTTCCAAACACTGAAGCTTTCTTT. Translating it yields CASKPRQGRFPNTEAFF.